Listed here is a single TCR beta chain. Its antigen is unknown. This sample stems from a study of cytomegalovirus exposure and HLA in healthy donors. Overall study context: Of all 400 or so donors who were genotyped, under 90% belonged to the Caucasian-associated ancestry cluster. Study conclusions and caveats: Investigators reported approximately 170 TCR beta chains as tied to cytomegalovirus.

Germline assignment: CDR1 ENHRY and CDR2 SYGVKD. This CDR3 has 12 amino acids. Trimming cost V 3 bases and J 7 bases, with 8 bases left between them. Both 60 Vbeta primers and 13 Jbeta primers went into the PCR. Produced via immunoSEQ multiplex PCR; TCRdb's table is partial and in-frame only. Counted here are around 200,000 clones, roughly 79% occurring once; the ten biggest clones make up about 1.9%. The sample consisted of PBMCs. The receptor comes from a man aged 25 to 40 in good health and CMV-seronegative. This chain uses TRBV10-3 with TRBJ2-3; D possibly corresponds to TRBD1 (5 bases). Here the CDR3 reads CAISDMGHTQYF. CDR3 coding DNA: TGTGCCATCAGTGATATGGGGCATACGCAGTATTTT.